These 18 T cell receptor beta chains were sequenced from one sample in a study of T cell repertoires in aging, cancer and after chemotherapy. A mixed TRB-A/B primer pool amplified rearranged TRB by multiplex touch-down PCR. MiXCR, applied by TCRdb to the multiplex PCR reads, yields one record per CDR3 protein. The table lists several thousand distinct CDR3 sequences, roughly a third of them singletons. Amplification of TCR beta used genomic DNA extracted from peripheral blood. The sequenced sample consisted of blood. These receptors came from a human donor in good health.

The chain joins TRBV6-5 to TRBJ1-4; D is ambiguous. Germline-derived CDR1 and CDR2 are MNHEY and SVGAGI. The length of the CDR3 is 12 residues. Between the trimmed V and J ends, which lost 6 bases and 4 bases, there was a span of 6 bases. The CDR3 region is CASRRSNEKLFF. CDR3 DNA sequence: TGTGCCAGCAGGAGGAGTAATGAAAAACTGTTTTTT.

The chain joins TRBV5-1 to TRBJ2-1; 11 positions match TRBD2. V lost 3 bases to trimming and J lost 6 bases; unmatched junction nucleotides: 14. This CDR3 region has 18 residues. Germline lookup yields CDR1 SGHRS and CDR2 YFSETQ. The CDR3 here is CASSSGARLAGGSNEQFF. The CDR3 nucleotides are TGCGCCAGCAGCTCCGGGGCTCGTCTAGCGGGAGGAAGCAATGAGCAGTTCTTC.

This clonotype was detected a few times. The rearrangement links TRBV19 to TRBJ2-1; no firm D call. The CDR3 consists of 15 residues. V lost 5 bases to trimming and J lost 0 bases, with 11 bases between them. Germline V gives CDR1 LNHDA, CDR2 SQIVND (reference sequence). The CDR3 region has the DNA TGTGCCAGTAGTGGAGTGCTTAGCTCCTACAATGAGCAGTTCTTC. This encodes CASSGVLSSYNEQFF.

The CDR3 protein is CASSLVGDEQYF. CDR3 in DNA: TGTGCCAGCAGCTTAGTCGGGGACGAGCAGTACTTC. This chain links TRBV11-1 with TRBJ2-7; tentatively, D is TRBD2 (5 bases). This CDR3 comprises 12 residues. V was pared by 1 base and J by 5 bases, with 6 bases between. Germline values: CDR1 SGHAT, CDR2 FQDESV (reference sequence).

The chain carries TRBV7-9 and TRBJ1-2; D is undetermined. Trimming took 5 bases from V and 8 from J, leaving 12 bases between them. The length of the CDR3 is 12 residues. CDR1 is SEHNR and CDR2 is FQNEAQ in the germline V gene (reference sequence). CDR3 residues: CASSQTRMGYTF. CDR3 nucleotides: TGTGCCAGCAGCCAGACACGTATGGGCTACACCTTC. Variable domain in full (rest from reference TRBV7-9 and TRBJ1-2): DTGVSQNPRHKITKRGQNVTFRCDPISEHNRLYWYRQTLGQGPEFLTYFQNEAQLEKSRLLSDRFSAERPKGSFSTLEIQRTEQGDSAMYLCASSQTRMGYTFGSGTRLTVV.

J is TRBJ1-4 and V is TRBV7-9; the D gene is possibly TRBD1 (5 bases). The CDR3 spans 15 residues. Germline CDR1 is SEHNR and CDR2 is FQNEAQ (reference sequence). The V end lost 3 bases, the J end lost 8 bases, and 16 bases lay between the germline ends. The CDR3 sequence is CASSFSAGRDEKLFF. CDR3 sequence (DNA): TGTGCCAGCAGCTTCTCCGCGGGGAGGGACGAAAAACTGTTTTTT. The full variable domain, its missing parts supplied by reference TRBV7-9 and TRBJ1-4, is DTGVSQNPRHKITKRGQNVTFRCDPISEHNRLYWYRQTLGQGPEFLTYFQNEAQLEKSRLLSDRFSAERPKGSFSTLEIQRTEQGDSAMYLCASSFSAGRDEKLFFGSGTQLSVL.

V usage is TRBV28 and J usage is TRBJ2-7; 8 bases match TRBD1. Unmatched junction bases numbered 3, after V lost 5 bases and J lost 3 bases. Per germline, CDR1 MDHEN and CDR2 SYDVKM. This CDR3 contains 13 residues. CDR3 coding DNA: TGTGCCAGCAGTACCGGACAGGGCTACGAGCAGTACTTC. It specifies CASSTGQGYEQYF.

The CDR3 DNA reads as TGTGCCAGCAGTTTGGCGGCAGACCTTAATTCACCCCTCCACTTT. Amino acids: CASSLAADLNSPLHF. The chain employs TRBV27 and TRBJ1-6; D gene ambiguous. The CDR3 covers 15 residues. The V and J ends lost 3 bases and 6 bases respectively, with 12 bases between them. Germline-derived CDR1 and CDR2 are MNHEY and SMNVEV (reference sequence).

V gene TRBV12-3 or TRBV12-4 combines with J gene TRBJ1-6, with a possible D match to TRBD1 (6 bases). CDR3 size: 15 residues. V lost 5 bases, J lost 9 bases, and 17 bases lay in between. The CDR3 is CASSKGTPRSSPLHF. DNA of the CDR3: TGTGCCAGCAGTAAAGGGACACCTCGGAGTTCACCCCTCCACTTT.

This chain uses TRBV6-5 with TRBJ1-3; D perhaps matches TRBD1 (6 bases). There are 14 residues in the CDR3. The germline CDR1 and CDR2 sequences are MNHEY and SVGAGI. Trimming shortened V by 7 bases and J by 0 bases, and 10 bases separated the two germline ends. In DNA form, the CDR3 reads TGTGCCAGCAAACTGACAGGCTCTGGAAACACCATATATTTT. Translating it yields CASKLTGSGNTIYF.

This chain connects TRBV11-1 to TRBJ1-2, with D hard to call. Trimming left V 1 base short and J 4 bases short, with 10 bases between. The CDR3 extends over 14 amino acids. Germline V CDR1 and CDR2: SGHAT, FQDESV (reference sequence). CDR3 residues: CASSLGQAGYGYTF. CDR3 coding DNA: TGTGCCAGCAGCTTAGGGCAAGCGGGCTATGGCTACACCTTC.

The rearrangement links TRBV10-1 to TRBJ2-2; 9 bases are a match to TRBD2. The V and J ends lost 4 bases and 6 bases, in that order; junction bases with no gene match: 0. The germline V gene has CDR1 WNHNN and CDR2 SYGVQD (reference sequence). The CDR3 sequence is 13 residues long. DNA of the CDR3: TGCGCCAGCAGTGGGACTAGCGCCGGGGAGCTGTTTTTT. Its protein is CASSGTSAGELFF.

This clonotype appeared a few times. V and J are TRBV27 and TRBJ2-7; tentative D call: TRBD2 (6 bases). The V and J ends lost 6 bases and 2 bases respectively, with 17 bases between them. The CDR3 spans 15 residues. Germline V gene data show CDR1 as MNHEY and CDR2 as SMNVEV (reference sequence). In nucleotides, the CDR3 is TGTGCCAGCAGCCTCCAGGGACTCAGACCCTACGAGCAGTACTTC. It encodes CASSLQGLRPYEQYF.

This clonotype has more than one count but fewer than ten. The gene calls are TRBV7-9 and TRBJ2-1; 7 bases are shared with TRBD2. Losses at the gene ends were 5 bases for V and 0 bases for J; bases not matched to a gene: 7. CDR3 length: 16 amino acids. The germline V gene encodes CDR1 SEHNR and CDR2 FQNEAQ (reference sequence). The CDR3 sequence: CASSPARGSSYNEQFF. Here the CDR3 DNA reads TGTGCCAGCAGCCCCGCGCGGGGGAGCTCCTACAATGAGCAGTTCTTC.

The chain carries TRBV24-1 and TRBJ1-1; no reliable D call. Germline lookup yields CDR1 KGHDR and CDR2 SFDVKD. This CDR3 spans 13 amino acids. V was clipped by 0 bases and J by 10 bases, with 11 bases between them. The CDR3 spells CATSDLHNPRAFF. CDR3 DNA sequence: TGTGCCACCAGTGATTTGCATAACCCAAGAGCTTTCTTT.

Only a few counts were recorded for this clonotype. V usage is TRBV20-1 and J usage is TRBJ2-7, with TRBD2 identical over 8 bases. V was clipped by 1 base and J by 6 bases; unmatched bases: 11. CDR1 DFQATT and CDR2 SNEGSKA come from the germline V gene (reference sequence). This CDR3 is 15 amino acids long. In DNA, the CDR3 is TGCAGTGCTAGAGTTAGCGGGACCGCTTTAACCGAGCAGTACTTC. Residues: CSARVSGTALTEQYF.

Concerning this clonotype itself: A read error may account for a junction end that differs from germline. The chain recombines TRBV20-1 with TRBJ2-7, with TRBD2 matching 9 bases. This CDR3 spans 18 amino acids. Germline CDR1 and CDR2: DFQATT and SNEGSKA (reference sequence). The CDR3: CIARERVLAGRRLYEQYF. The CDR3 nucleotides read TGCATTGCTAGAGAACGAGTCCTAGCGGGACGTAGGCTCTACGAGCAGTACTTC.

The chain employs TRBV6-1 and TRBJ1-6; the D is unclear. This CDR3 comprises 11 residues. Trimming removed 2 bases from V and 9 bases from J, with 2 bases in between. Per the germline V gene, CDR1 is MNHNS and CDR2 is SASEGT. As DNA, the CDR3 is TGTGCCAGCAGTGAAAGTTCACCCCTCCACTTT. Amino acid sequence: CASSESSPLHF.